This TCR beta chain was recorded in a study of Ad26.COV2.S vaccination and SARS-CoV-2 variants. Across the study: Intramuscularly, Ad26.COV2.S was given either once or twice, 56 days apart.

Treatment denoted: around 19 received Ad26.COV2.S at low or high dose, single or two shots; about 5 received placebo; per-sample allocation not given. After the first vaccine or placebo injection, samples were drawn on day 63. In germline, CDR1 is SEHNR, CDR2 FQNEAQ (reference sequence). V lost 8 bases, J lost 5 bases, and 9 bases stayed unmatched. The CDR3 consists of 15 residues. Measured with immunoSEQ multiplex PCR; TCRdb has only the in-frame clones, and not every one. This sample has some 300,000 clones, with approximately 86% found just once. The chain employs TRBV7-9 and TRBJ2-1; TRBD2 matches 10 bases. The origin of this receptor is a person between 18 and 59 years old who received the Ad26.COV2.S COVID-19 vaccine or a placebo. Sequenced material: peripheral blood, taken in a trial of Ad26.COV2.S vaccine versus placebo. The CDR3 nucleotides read TGTGCCAGCGCCCAGCGGGGGGGCCCGGACAATGAGCAGTTCTTC. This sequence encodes CASAQRGGPDNEQFF. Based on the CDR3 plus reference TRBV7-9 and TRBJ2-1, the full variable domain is DTGVSQNPRHKITKRGQNVTFRCDPISEHNRLYWYRQTLGQGPEFLTYFQNEAQLEKSRLLSDRFSAERPKGSFSTLEIQRTEQGDSAMYLCASAQRGGPDNEQFFGPGTRLTVL.